These 20 T cell receptor beta chains came from one sample sequenced in a study of neurological immune-mediated disorders. TCRdb analysed the 5' RACE reads with MiXCR anew, one entry per CDR3 protein. The table has roughly 10,000 distinct CDR3 sequences, 21% seen once. The sequenced sample was CD8+ T cells from blood. The receptors originated from a woman in her fifties or sixties with HTLV-1-associated myelopathy (HAM/TSP).

The chain employs TRBV2 and TRBJ2-7; D unresolved. CDR1 SNHLY and CDR2 FYNNEI come from the germline V gene. The CDR3 covers 10 residues. V lost 10 bases, J lost 3 bases, and 7 bases lay in between. CDR3 coding DNA: TGTGCCACACAAGACTACGAGCAGTACTTC. Its translation is CATQDYEQYF.

This chain uses TRBV29-1 with TRBJ2-1; 7 bases are shared with TRBD1. With 4 bases clipped from V and 6 bases from J, the junction kept 6 bases outside the gene matches. This CDR3 contains 13 residues. Germline-derived CDR1 and CDR2 are SQVTM and ANQGSEA. CDR3 in amino acids: CSVADRAANEQFF. In nucleotides, the CDR3 is TGCAGCGTTGCTGACAGGGCGGCCAATGAGCAGTTCTTC.

This clonotype has ten or more counts. The genes are TRBV6-2 or TRBV6-3 and TRBJ2-3; TRBD2 might be the D (5 bases). There are 16 residues in the CDR3. With 2 bases removed from V and 2 bases from J, the gap between germline ends came to 14 bases. Germline loops: CDR1 MNHEY, CDR2 SVGEGT. The CDR3 sequence: CASSYPRSGVTDTQYF. In nucleotides, the CDR3 is TGTGCCAGCAGTTACCCCAGAAGCGGCGTCACAGATACGCAGTATTTT.

J is TRBJ1-2 and V is TRBV12-3 or TRBV12-4; 12 nucleotides match TRBD1. This CDR3 region has 16 residues. Germline trimming cut 6 bases from V and 2 bases from J; bases unmatched to any gene: 7. The CDR3 DNA reads TGTGCCAGCAGCCGGGACAGGGGGCAGGGGAACTATGGCTACACCTTC. It is translated as CASSRDRGQGNYGYTF.

The J gene is TRBJ2-1, the V gene TRBV7-8, with 15 bases matching TRBD2. The CDR3 extends over 17 amino acids. Unmatched junction bases numbered 8, after V lost 4 bases and J lost 7 bases. Germline CDR1 reads SGHVS; CDR2 reads FQNEAQ. The CDR3 loop reads CASSYGLAGGHINEQFF. Written as DNA, the CDR3 is TGTGCCAGCAGCTATGGACTAGCGGGGGGGCATATAAATGAGCAGTTCTTC.

In its sample, this clonotype was seen many times. The chain has TRBV7-9 and TRBJ2-7; the match to TRBD1 covers 9 bases. Germline V gives CDR1 SEHNR, CDR2 FQNEAQ (reference sequence). Unmatched junction bases numbered 14, after V lost 5 bases and J lost 6 bases. The CDR3 totals 16 residues. CDR3 sequence (DNA): TGTGCCAGCAGCCTATCGCCCACCGGGACAGGGACCGAGCAGTACTTC. This gives the protein CASSLSPTGTGTEQYF. The whole variable domain, remainder taken from reference TRBV7-9 and TRBJ2-7, is DTGVSQNPRHKITKRGQNVTFRCDPISEHNRLYWYRQTLGQGPEFLTYFQNEAQLEKSRLLSDRFSAERPKGSFSTLEIQRTEQGDSAMYLCASSLSPTGTGTEQYFGPGTRLTVT.

This clonotype is categorized as large. This rearrangement joins TRBV27 to TRBJ2-7, with D possibly called TRBD1 or TRBD2 (5 bases each). Deletions cut 5 bases from V and 2 bases from J, with 16 bases between. The CDR3 is made up of 15 amino acids. Per the germline V gene, CDR1 is MNHEY and CDR2 is SMNVEV (reference sequence). For the CDR3, the DNA is TGTGCCAGCAGTAAAAAAGAGGGGTCGACCTACGAGCAGTACTTC. Encoded protein: CASSKKEGSTYEQYF.

Ten or more counts support this clonotype. V gene TRBV5-1 combines with J gene TRBJ1-2; D ambiguous. CDR3 length: 14 residues. With 0 bases removed from V and 8 bases from J, the gap between germline ends came to 14 bases. Germline V lookup: CDR1 SGHRS, CDR2 YFSETQ. CDR3 loop: CASSLAVGMRGYTF. CDR3 nucleotide sequence: TGCGCCAGCAGCTTGGCCGTCGGGATGCGGGGCTACACCTTC.

This clonotype was observed many times. V usage is TRBV5-5 and J usage is TRBJ2-2; tentatively, D is TRBD1 (6 bases). CDR1 is SGHKS, CDR2 YYEKEE, per germline (reference sequence). This CDR3 spans 14 amino acids. V lost 2 bases and J 4 bases, leaving 9 bases between the germline ends. The CDR3 DNA reads as TGTGCCAGCAGCTTTTACAGGGCCACCGGGGAGCTGTTTTTT. Translating it yields CASSFYRATGELFF.

This clonotype has at least ten counts. The chain recombines TRBV6-1 with TRBJ2-7; 9 bases agree with TRBD2. CDR3 size: 15 residues. V gave up 0 bases and J gave up 5 bases; unmatched junction bases: 5. Germline V gives CDR1 MNHNS, CDR2 SASEGT. In DNA, the CDR3 is TGTGCCAGCAGTGAAGCCGCGGGGGGGGCTCACGAGCAGTACTTC. It encodes CASSEAAGGAHEQYF.

This clonotype was observed many times. A junction end diverges from the germline sequence, so it may reflect a read error. This rearrangement joins TRBV7-9 to TRBJ2-5; no firm D call. CDR3 size: 13 residues. CDR1 is SEHNR and CDR2 is FQNEAQ in the germline V gene (reference sequence). The CDR3 spells CASSLAPLEKRHF. In nucleotides, the CDR3 is TGTGCCAGCAGCTTAGCGCCCTTGGAGAAAAGGCACTTC.

V is TRBV2 and J is TRBJ1-2, with 10 bases identical to TRBD1. Unmatched junction bases numbered 17, after V lost 6 bases and J lost 7 bases. The CDR3 is 17 residues long. Germline assignment: CDR1 SNHLY and CDR2 FYNNEI. This CDR3 reads CASSVGLTGGRLFGYTF. Here the CDR3 DNA reads TGTGCCAGCAGCGTGGGGTTGACAGGGGGCCGGCTCTTTGGCTACACCTTC.

This clonotype showed up many times. The chain recombines TRBV5-6 with TRBJ1-1; D is perhaps TRBD1 (5 bases). This CDR3 spans 13 amino acids. V was cut by 0 bases and J by 4 bases, with 7 bases left in between. Germline assignment: CDR1 SGHDT and CDR2 YYEEEE. CDR3 sequence (DNA): TGTGCCAGCAGCTTGGCAGGGAGCACTGAAGCTTTCTTT. This translates into CASSLAGSTEAFF.

This clonotype was recorded at least ten times. The V call is TRBV20-1, the J call TRBJ2-7, with D perhaps given as TRBD1 or TRBD2 (6 bases each). CDR3 length: 16 residues. Trimming took off 5 bases at V and 0 bases at J, with 20 bases between the two ends. Germline lookup yields CDR1 DFQATT and CDR2 SNEGSKA (reference sequence). The CDR3 spells CSARPLEGVGSYEQYF. CDR3 bases: TGCAGTGCTCGACCTTTGGAGGGGGTCGGCTCCTACGAGCAGTACTTC.

This clonotype was seen ten or more times. Written as DNA, the CDR3 is TGTGCCAGCAGTTACTCGATCGCCTACGAGCAGTACTTC. Encoded protein: CASSYSIAYEQYF. This chain joins TRBV6-6 and TRBJ2-7; no clear D. V lost 0 bases to trimming and J lost 2 bases, with 5 bases between them. The CDR3 contains 13 residues. In germline, CDR1 is MNHNY, CDR2 SVGAGI (reference sequence).

This clonotype was seen repeatedly, ten times or more. The chain employs TRBV6-5 and TRBJ1-5, with D uncertain. CDR3 size: 10 residues. The germline V and J ends were trimmed by 8 bases and 6 bases, with 5 bases remaining between them. Looked up from germline, CDR1 is MNHEY and CDR2 is SVGAGI. CDR3 region: CASGRQPQHF. CDR3 coding DNA: TGTGCCAGCGGGCGTCAGCCCCAGCATTTT.

This clonotype was counted ten times or more. V and J are TRBV5-1 and TRBJ2-1, with 10 bases lining up with TRBD1. The V gene's germline CDR1 is SGHRS and CDR2 YFSETQ. With V trimmed by 7 bases and J by 7 bases, 5 bases remained unmatched. CDR3 length: 13 residues. Here the CDR3 reads CASAGQGGNEQFF. DNA of the CDR3: TGCGCCAGCGCTGGACAGGGGGGAAATGAGCAGTTCTTC. Filled out from reference TRBV5-1 and TRBJ2-1, the complete variable domain reads KAGVTQTPRYLIKTRGQQVTLSCSPISGHRSVSWYQQTPGQGLQFLFEYFSETQRNKGNFPGRFSGRQFSNSRSEMNVSTLELGDSALYLCASAGQGGNEQFFGPGTRLTVL.

Many counts were recorded for this clonotype. J is TRBJ2-3 and V is TRBV28; 12 positions match TRBD2. This CDR3 has 17 amino acids. V gave up 3 bases and J gave up 1 base; unmatched junction bases: 5. Germline CDR1 is MDHEN and CDR2 is SYDVKM. The CDR3 protein is CASSFPGLAGRTDTQYF. The DNA for the CDR3 is TGTGCCAGCAGTTTCCCCGGACTAGCGGGGCGCACAGATACGCAGTATTTT.

There are many counts of this clonotype. The chain links TRBV7-8 to TRBJ2-1; the match to TRBD2 covers 12 bases. The CDR3 consists of 16 residues. Germline V gene lookup returns CDR1 SGHVS and CDR2 FQNEAQ. J gave up 8 bases and V 5 bases, and 10 bases lay outside the gene matches. CDR3: CASSPTTSGGLDEQFF. The CDR3 nucleotides read TGTGCCAGCAGCCCAACAACTAGCGGGGGGTTAGATGAGCAGTTCTTC.

The rearrangement joins TRBV7-9 to TRBJ1-2; 10 bases map to TRBD1. From germline, CDR1 is SEHNR and CDR2 FQNEAQ (reference sequence). After removal of 5 bases from V and 8 bases from J, the junction contained 11 bases not matched to a gene. The CDR3 loop spans 15 amino acids. The CDR3 region has the DNA TGTGCCAGCAGCGTAGGGACAGGGGTTATGCTGGGCTACACCTTC. Translated, it gives CASSVGTGVMLGYTF.